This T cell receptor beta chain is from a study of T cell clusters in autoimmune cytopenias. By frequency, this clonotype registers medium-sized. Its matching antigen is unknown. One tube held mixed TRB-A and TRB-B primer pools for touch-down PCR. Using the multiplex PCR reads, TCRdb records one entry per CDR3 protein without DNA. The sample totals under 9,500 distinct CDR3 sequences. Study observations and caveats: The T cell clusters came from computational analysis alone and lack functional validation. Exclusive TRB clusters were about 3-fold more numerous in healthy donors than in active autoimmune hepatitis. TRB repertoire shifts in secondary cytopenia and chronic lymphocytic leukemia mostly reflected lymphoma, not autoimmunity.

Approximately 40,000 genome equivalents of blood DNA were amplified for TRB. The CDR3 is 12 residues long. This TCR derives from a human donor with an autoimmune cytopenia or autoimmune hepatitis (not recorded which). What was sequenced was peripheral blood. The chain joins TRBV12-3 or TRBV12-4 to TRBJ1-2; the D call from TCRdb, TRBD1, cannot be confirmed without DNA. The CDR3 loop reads CASSRGQYGYTF.